Listed below are T cell receptor beta chains from one sample, sequenced in a study of cytomegalovirus exposure and HLA in healthy donors. Sequenced by immunoSEQ multiplex PCR; TCRdb stores in-frame clones only, minus some. Among 90,000 to 120,000 clones listed, less than 85% were seen once. The sample taken for sequencing was PBMCs. The receptors shown here come from a woman between 35 and 50 years old in good health and CMV-seropositive. Each CDR3 is given with its conserved first and last residue. Each record gives: J gene, D gene, CDR3 length, clone size, V gene, CDR3 protein, CDR3 DNA. D genes are given only for firm matches. Expanded clones are given a class, and other clones once, few, many or no size at all.

TRBJ2-7	NA	12	once	TRBV30	CAWSPRRQKQYF	TGTGCCTGGAGTCCCAGACGACAGAAGCAGTACTTC
TRBJ2-2	NA	13	few	TRBV28	CASSSPGMGELFF	TGTGCCAGCAGTTCGCCAGGGATGGGGGAGCTGTTTTTT
TRBJ2-1	TRBD2	16	NA	TRBV7-2	CASSFSGGALYNEQFF	TGTGCCAGCAGCTTTAGCGGGGGGGCCCTCTACAATGAGCAGTTCTTC
TRBJ2-5	TRBD2	15	NA	TRBV5-6	CASSLVTSVSGTQYF	TGTGCCAGCAGCTTGGTGACTAGCGTATCAGGGACCCAGTACTTC
TRBJ2-7	NA	15	few	TRBV27	CASSLGQGTLYEQYF	TGTGCCAGCAGTTTAGGGCAGGGTACCCTCTACGAGCAGTACTTC
TRBJ2-1	TRBD2	14	NA	TRBV25-1	CASRRGGSYNEQFF	TGTGCCAGCAGACGCGGGGGCTCCTACAATGAGCAGTTCTTC
TRBJ1-4	NA	17	few	TRBV4-3	CASSQTLPGLGWLELFF	TGCGCCAGCAGCCAAACTCTTCCGGGACTGGGCTGGTTGGAACTGTTTTTT
TRBJ2-7	TRBD1	15	few	TRBV29-1	CSVRGGTGGSYEQYF	TGCAGCGTCAGAGGTGGGACAGGGGGCTCCTACGAGCAGTACTTC
TRBJ1-2	NA	14	NA	TRBV5-1	CASSSQGVPNGYTF	TGCGCCAGCAGCTCTCAGGGTGTCCCGAATGGCTACACCTTC
TRBJ2-3	TRBD2	15	NA	TRBV5-4	CASSRGGSGADTQYF	TGTGCCAGCAGTCGGGGGGGTAGCGGGGCAGATACGCAGTATTTT
TRBJ2-3	NA	14	NA	TRBV7-9	CASSPEGVADTQYF	TGTGCCAGCAGCCCCGAGGGGGTGGCGGATACGCAGTATTTT
TRBJ2-1	TRBD2	15	NA	TRBV9	CASSLAGGAYNEQFF	TGTGCCAGCAGCCTGGCCGGGGGGGCCTACAATGAGCAGTTCTTC
TRBJ1-2	NA	14	NA	TRBV5-1	CASSLTGDRVGYTF	TGCGCCAGCAGCCTGACGGGGGATCGGGTTGGCTACACCTTC
TRBJ2-1	TRBD2	15	NA	TRBV5-1	CASSDIAGGRHEQFF	TGCGCCAGCAGCGATATAGCGGGGGGGCGGCATGAGCAGTTCTTC
TRBJ2-7	TRBD1	15	NA	TRBV19	CASSIGGTATYEQYF	TGTGCCAGTAGTATAGGGGGGACAGCCACCTACGAGCAGTACTTC
TRBJ2-2	TRBD1	15	NA	TRBV7-6	CASSLRTGNTGELFF	TGTGCCAGCAGCTTAAGGACAGGGAACACCGGGGAGCTGTTTTTT
TRBJ1-1	NA	13	NA	TRBV5-6	CASSRRGYTEAFF	TGTGCCAGCAGCCGCAGGGGATACACTGAAGCTTTCTTT